This TCR beta chain was obtained from a study of T cell repertoires in cytomegalovirus infection. Study background: Well-studied HLA-B-restricted epitopes and recently identified HLA-C-restricted epitopes of CMV were both used in the study. Regarding the study as a whole: HLA-C-restricted CMV-specific TCR beta clonotypes were dominant in the ex vivo response. The cumulative frequency of public TCR beta families identified carriers of CMV plus the relevant HLA.

From the reads, TCRdb called clonotypes with MiXCR, one entry per CDR3 protein. Here the sample spans 450,000 to 600,000 distinct CDR3 sequences, roughly 42% being singletons. Germline V CDR1 and CDR2: LGHNA, YSLEER. CDR3 size: 15 residues. The V end lost 2 bases, the J end lost 0 bases, and 8 bases lay between the germline ends. This clonotype was observed a single time. The antigen remains undetermined. The TCR originated in a human donor in good health (CMV status not recorded). Some clones in this sample may be carry-over from other donors' samples. The chain links TRBV4-3 to TRBJ2-1; maybe TRBD2 (6 bases). This sample comprised cultured PBMCs, obtained from culture after CMV antigen stimulation. CDR3 region: CASSQTRDSYNEQFF. The DNA of the CDR3 is TGCGCCAGCAGCCAAACGCGGGACTCCTACAATGAGCAGTTCTTC.